This record looks at one T cell receptor beta chain sequence and its context. Its antigen is not identified. These data belong to a study of long-term antiretroviral therapy in people with HIV. Study outcomes and limitations: Blood obtained between about 2004 and 2018 may reflect older ART regimens.

The CDR3 is 15 amino acids. The V gene's germline CDR1 is SGHTA and CDR2 FQGNSA. The V segment lost 5 bases and the J segment 3 bases; nucleotides outside the gene matches: 4. With survey level as its setting, the immunoSEQ assay was v3.0. Measured with immunoSEQ multiplex PCR; TCRdb has only the in-frame clones, and not every one. This sample has approximately 34,000 clones; under 85% occur once, and the top ten carry around 5.9%. The genes are TRBV7-2 and TRBJ2-1; 10 positions match TRBD2. The sequences come from unsorted PBMCs, collected 1 year after starting antiretroviral therapy. This receptor was identified in a man between 18 and 35 years old with HIV. The CDR3 DNA follows: TGTGCCAGCAGCCGAGTAGCGGGAGGCTACAATGAGCAGTTCTTC. It is translated as CASSRVAGGYNEQFF.